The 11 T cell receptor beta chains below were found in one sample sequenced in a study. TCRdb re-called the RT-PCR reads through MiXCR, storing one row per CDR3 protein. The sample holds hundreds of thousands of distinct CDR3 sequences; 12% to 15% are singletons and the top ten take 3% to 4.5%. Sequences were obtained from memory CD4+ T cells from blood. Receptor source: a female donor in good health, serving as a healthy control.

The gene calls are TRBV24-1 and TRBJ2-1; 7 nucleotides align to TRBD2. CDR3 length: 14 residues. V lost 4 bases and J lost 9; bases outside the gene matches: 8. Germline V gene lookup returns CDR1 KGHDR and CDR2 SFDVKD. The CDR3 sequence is CATSEASGIGEQFF. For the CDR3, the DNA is TGTGCCACCAGTGAGGCAAGCGGGATCGGTGAGCAGTTCTTC.

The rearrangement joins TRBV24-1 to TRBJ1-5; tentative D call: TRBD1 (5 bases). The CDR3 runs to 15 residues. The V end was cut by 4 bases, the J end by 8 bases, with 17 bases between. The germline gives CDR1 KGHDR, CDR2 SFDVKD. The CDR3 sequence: CATSEGGTGQEPQHF. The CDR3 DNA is TGTGCCACCAGTGAGGGGGGGACGGGGCAAGAGCCCCAGCATTTT.

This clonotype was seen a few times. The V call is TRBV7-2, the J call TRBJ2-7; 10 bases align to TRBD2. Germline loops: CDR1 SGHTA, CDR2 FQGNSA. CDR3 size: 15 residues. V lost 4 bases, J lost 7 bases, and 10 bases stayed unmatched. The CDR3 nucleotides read TGTGCCAGCAGCTCCCTAGCGGGAGCCCTGCGGGAGCAGTACTTC. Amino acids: CASSSLAGALREQYF.

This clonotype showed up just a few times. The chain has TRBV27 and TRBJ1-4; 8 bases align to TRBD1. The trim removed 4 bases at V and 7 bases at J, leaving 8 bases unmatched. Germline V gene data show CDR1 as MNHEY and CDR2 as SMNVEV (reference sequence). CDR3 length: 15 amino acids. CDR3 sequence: CASSSIQGVAEKLFF. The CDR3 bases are TGTGCCAGCAGTTCCATACAGGGGGTGGCTGAAAAACTGTTTTTT.

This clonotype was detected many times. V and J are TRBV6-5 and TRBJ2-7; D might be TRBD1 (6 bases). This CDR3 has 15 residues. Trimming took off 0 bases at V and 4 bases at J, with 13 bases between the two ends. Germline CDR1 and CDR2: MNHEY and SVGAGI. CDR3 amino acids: CASSYSGSGAYEQYF. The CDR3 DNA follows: TGTGCCAGCAGTTACTCGGGGTCAGGGGCGTACGAGCAGTACTTC.

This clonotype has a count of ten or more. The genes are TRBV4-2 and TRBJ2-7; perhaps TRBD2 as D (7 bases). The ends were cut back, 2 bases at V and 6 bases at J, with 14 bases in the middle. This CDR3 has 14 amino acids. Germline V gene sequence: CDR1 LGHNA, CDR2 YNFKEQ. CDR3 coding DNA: TGTGCCAGCAGCCAAAACCCACGGGGGGCCGAGCAGTACTTC. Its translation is CASSQNPRGAEQYF.

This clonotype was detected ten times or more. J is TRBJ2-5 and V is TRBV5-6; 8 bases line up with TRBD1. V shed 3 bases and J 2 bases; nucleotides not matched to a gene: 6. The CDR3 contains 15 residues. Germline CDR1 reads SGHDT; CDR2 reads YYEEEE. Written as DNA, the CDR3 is TGTGCCAGCAGCTGGGGGACAGGTCGGCAAGAGACCCAGTACTTC. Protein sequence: CASSWGTGRQETQYF.

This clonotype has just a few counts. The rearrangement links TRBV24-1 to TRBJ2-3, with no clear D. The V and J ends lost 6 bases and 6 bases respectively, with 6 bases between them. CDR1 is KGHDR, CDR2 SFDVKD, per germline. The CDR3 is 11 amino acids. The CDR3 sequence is CATSRYDTQYF. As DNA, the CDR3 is TGTGCCACCAGTAGATATGATACGCAGTATTTT.

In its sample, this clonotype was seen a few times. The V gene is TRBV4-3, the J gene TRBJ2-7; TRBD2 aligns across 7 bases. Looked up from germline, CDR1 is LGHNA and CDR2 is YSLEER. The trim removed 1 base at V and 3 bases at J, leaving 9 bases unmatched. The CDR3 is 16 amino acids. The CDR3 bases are TGCGCCAGCAGCCAAGCCCCTGGGACTATTGACTACGAGCAGTACTTC. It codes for CASSQAPGTIDYEQYF.

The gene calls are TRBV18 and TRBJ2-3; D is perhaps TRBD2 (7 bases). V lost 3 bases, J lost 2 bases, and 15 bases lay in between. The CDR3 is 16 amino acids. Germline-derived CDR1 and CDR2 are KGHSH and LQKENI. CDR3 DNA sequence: TGTGCCAGCTCACCGTCTGCGGGGGCATTCACAGATACGCAGTATTTT. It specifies CASSPSAGAFTDTQYF.

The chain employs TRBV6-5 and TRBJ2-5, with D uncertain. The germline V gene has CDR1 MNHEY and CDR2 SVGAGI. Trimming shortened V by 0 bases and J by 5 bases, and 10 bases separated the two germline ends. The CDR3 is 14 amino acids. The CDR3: CASSYSRIQETQYF. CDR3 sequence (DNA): TGTGCCAGCAGTTACTCAAGGATTCAGGAGACCCAGTACTTC.